These T cell receptor beta chains were read from a single sample in a study of blood T cell repertoires in COVID-19. Profiled with immunoSEQ multiplex PCR; TCRdb holds only in-frame clones, not every one. This repertoire shows some 220,000 clones, 83% found once; its top ten account for around 1.3%. Specimen: peripheral blood. Every receptor here comes from a woman in her twenties or thirties with COVID-19, enrolled during active disease. CDR3s include the opening cysteine and the closing phenylalanine or tryptophan. Each record gives: V gene, J gene, clone size, D gene, CDR3 DNA, CDR3 protein. The D gene is left open where the match is weak. A clone size is listed for some rows: how often the clone was seen (once, few, many), or a class if it is expanded.

v_call: TRBV29-1; j_call: TRBJ1-2; clone_size: NA; d_call: TRBD1; cdr3_nt: TGCAGCGTTGTGCCGGGACAGGGAGGCTATGGCTACACCTTC; cdr3_aa: CSVVPGQGGYGYTF
v_call: TRBV2; j_call: TRBJ1-5; clone_size: NA; d_call: TRBD1; cdr3_nt: TGTGCCAGCAGTGGGGCCCCCGGGACAGGGACCGTCCGGGGGCCCCAGCATTTT; cdr3_aa: CASSGAPGTGTVRGPQHF
v_call: TRBV29-1; j_call: TRBJ2-5; clone_size: NA; d_call: NA; cdr3_nt: TGCAGCGTTGATGTGGAGGGGTCAGAGACCCAGTACTTC; cdr3_aa: CSVDVEGSETQYF
v_call: TRBV19; j_call: TRBJ1-1; clone_size: NA; d_call: NA; cdr3_nt: TGTGCCAGTAGTTCGGCCAGGATTAACACTGAAGCTTTCTTT; cdr3_aa: CASSSARINTEAFF
v_call: TRBV5-1; j_call: TRBJ2-3; clone_size: NA; d_call: NA; cdr3_nt: TGCGCCAGCAGCTTGGCGAGGGCTAGCGCTTTCACAGATACGCAGTATTTT; cdr3_aa: CASSLARASAFTDTQYF
v_call: TRBV15; j_call: TRBJ1-1; clone_size: NA; d_call: NA; cdr3_nt: TGTGCCACCAGCAGGGGTATCACAGGGACCACTGAAGCTTTCTTT; cdr3_aa: CATSRGITGTTEAFF
v_call: TRBV5-1; j_call: TRBJ2-5; clone_size: NA; d_call: TRBD2; cdr3_nt: TGCGCCAGCAGCGTAAGACTAGCGGGGAGAGGCCAAGAGACCCAGTACTTC; cdr3_aa: CASSVRLAGRGQETQYF
v_call: TRBV6-4; j_call: TRBJ1-6; clone_size: NA; d_call: NA; cdr3_nt: TGTGCCAGCAGTGACGGGCAGGGGTTGTCGCGAAAACCCTCCTATAATTCACCCCTCCACTTT; cdr3_aa: CASSDGQGLSRKPSYNSPLHF
v_call: TRBV28; j_call: TRBJ1-5; clone_size: NA; d_call: NA; cdr3_nt: TGTGCCAGCAGTTTCGGCAGGAGGAATGGCGGCAATCAGCCCCAGCATTTT; cdr3_aa: CASSFGRRNGGNQPQHF
v_call: TRBV28; j_call: TRBJ2-3; clone_size: NA; d_call: NA; cdr3_nt: TGTGCCAGCAGGAACCGGGACACCTCTATCACAGATACGCAGTATTTT; cdr3_aa: CASRNRDTSITDTQYF
v_call: TRBV28; j_call: TRBJ1-1; clone_size: NA; d_call: TRBD1; cdr3_nt: TGTGCCAGCAGTTCAGGGGGCACTGAAGCTTTCTTT; cdr3_aa: CASSSGGTEAFF
v_call: TRBV29-1; j_call: TRBJ2-1; clone_size: NA; d_call: NA; cdr3_nt: TGCAGCGTTGAAGAGGGGCCCGGAACCTACAATGAGCAGTTCTTC; cdr3_aa: CSVEEGPGTYNEQFF
v_call: TRBV9; j_call: TRBJ2-1; clone_size: few; d_call: NA; cdr3_nt: TGTGCCAGCAGCGTCGGGTACAATGAGCAGTTCTTC; cdr3_aa: CASSVGYNEQFF
v_call: TRBV4-3; j_call: TRBJ1-2; clone_size: once; d_call: TRBD1; cdr3_nt: TGCGCCAGCAGCCACGGACAGGGGGCACATGGCTACACCTTC; cdr3_aa: CASSHGQGAHGYTF
v_call: TRBV5-3; j_call: TRBJ2-7; clone_size: NA; d_call: TRBD1; cdr3_nt: TGTGCCAGAAGCTTGAGTGCACAGGGGTTCTCCTACGAGCAGTACTTC; cdr3_aa: CARSLSAQGFSYEQYF
v_call: TRBV15; j_call: TRBJ2-1; clone_size: NA; d_call: TRBD2; cdr3_nt: TGTGCCACCAGCAGAGAGGGACTAGACAATGAGCAGTTCTTC; cdr3_aa: CATSREGLDNEQFF
v_call: TRBV4-2; j_call: TRBJ2-7; clone_size: few; d_call: NA; cdr3_nt: TGTGCCAGCAGCCGGGGGCTAGAGTCCTACGAGCAGTACTTC; cdr3_aa: CASSRGLESYEQYF
v_call: TRBV6-2/TRBV6-3; j_call: TRBJ2-7; clone_size: once; d_call: NA; cdr3_nt: TGTGCCAGCAGTTACTCGATGCGGGGGCGGGAAACCTACGAGCAGTACTTC; cdr3_aa: CASSYSMRGRETYEQYF
v_call: TRBV11-2; j_call: TRBJ2-2; clone_size: NA; d_call: TRBD1; cdr3_nt: TGTGCCAGCAGCCTCGACAGGGGAACCGGGGAGCTGTTTTTT; cdr3_aa: CASSLDRGTGELFF
v_call: TRBV5-1; j_call: TRBJ2-3; clone_size: NA; d_call: TRBD1; cdr3_nt: TGCGCCAGCAGCCCTGGGACAGGGATGGGAGATACGCAGTATTTT; cdr3_aa: CASSPGTGMGDTQYF
v_call: TRBV7-2; j_call: TRBJ2-7; clone_size: few; d_call: NA; cdr3_nt: TGTGCCAGCAGACCTAGCGCCTCCTACGAGCAGTACTTC; cdr3_aa: CASRPSASYEQYF
v_call: TRBV9; j_call: TRBJ1-5; clone_size: NA; d_call: NA; cdr3_nt: TGTGCCAGCAGCGTAACCGAGTATAGCAATCAGCCCCAGCATTTT; cdr3_aa: CASSVTEYSNQPQHF
v_call: TRBV7-9; j_call: TRBJ2-1; clone_size: NA; d_call: TRBD2; cdr3_nt: TGTGCCAGCAGCTTAGCTAGCGGGAGGAATGAGCAGTTCTTC; cdr3_aa: CASSLASGRNEQFF
v_call: TRBV4-3; j_call: TRBJ2-2; clone_size: few; d_call: NA; cdr3_nt: TGCGCCAGCAGCCAAGAGGGGGACATATCTCCCGGGGAGCTGTTTTTT; cdr3_aa: CASSQEGDISPGELFF
v_call: TRBV5-1; j_call: TRBJ1-1; clone_size: NA; d_call: TRBD1; cdr3_nt: TGCGCCAGCAGCTCGAACAGGGGTGACACTGAAGCTTTCTTT; cdr3_aa: CASSSNRGDTEAFF
v_call: TRBV13; j_call: TRBJ1-1; clone_size: NA; d_call: NA; cdr3_nt: TGTGCCAGCAGCCCTCGCGGTGGCTCCGGATCGGCTTTCTTT; cdr3_aa: CASSPRGGSGSAFF
v_call: TRBV4-1; j_call: TRBJ1-1; clone_size: NA; d_call: TRBD1; cdr3_nt: TGCGCCAGCAGCCAAGGGGGACAGGGGCCTCGTGAAGCTTTCTTT; cdr3_aa: CASSQGGQGPREAFF
v_call: TRBV7-9; j_call: TRBJ2-5; clone_size: NA; d_call: NA; cdr3_nt: TGTGCCAGCAGCTCCAGACCTAGACGGGAGACCCAGTACTTC; cdr3_aa: CASSSRPRRETQYF